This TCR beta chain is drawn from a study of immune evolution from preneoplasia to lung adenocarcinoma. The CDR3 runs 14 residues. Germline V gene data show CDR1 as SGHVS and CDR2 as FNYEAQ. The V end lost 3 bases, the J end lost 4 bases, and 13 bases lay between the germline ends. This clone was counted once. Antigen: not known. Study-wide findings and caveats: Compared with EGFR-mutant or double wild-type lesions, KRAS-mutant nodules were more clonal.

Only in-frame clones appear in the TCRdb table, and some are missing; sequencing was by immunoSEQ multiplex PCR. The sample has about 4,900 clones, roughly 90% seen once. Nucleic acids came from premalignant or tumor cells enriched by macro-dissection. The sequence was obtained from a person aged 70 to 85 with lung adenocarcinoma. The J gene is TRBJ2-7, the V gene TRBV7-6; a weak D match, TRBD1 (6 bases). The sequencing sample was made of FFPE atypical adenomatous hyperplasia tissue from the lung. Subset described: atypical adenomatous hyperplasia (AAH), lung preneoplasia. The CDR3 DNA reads TGTGCCAGCAGCTTGACAGGCCGGGTTTACGAGCAGTACTTC. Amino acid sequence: CASSLTGRVYEQYF.